One T cell receptor beta chain is described in this entry. These data are taken from a study of blood T cell repertoires in COVID-19. Across the whole study: Samples taken during acute and convalescent COVID-19 were collected in the United States, Italy and Spain. T cells, B-cell-depleted T cells, or PBMCs provided the cDNA or gDNA that served as material.

The germline V gene encodes CDR1 MNHEY and CDR2 SVGAGI. The CDR3 has 14 residues. Trimming removed 2 bases from V and 5 bases from J, with 9 bases in between. Profiled with immunoSEQ multiplex PCR; TCRdb holds only in-frame clones, not every one. The sample yields some 450,000 clones, approximately 90% seen once. Seattle participants joined during active infection and were tracked over time. The sequence derives from a woman aged 45-65 years with COVID-19, enrolled during active disease. The chain carries TRBV6-5 and TRBJ1-4; no firm D call. Sequenced sample: peripheral blood. Written as DNA, the CDR3 is TGTGCCAGCAGTTACGGGCAGATGAATGAAAAACTGTTTTTT. Protein: CASSYGQMNEKLFF.